The 28 T cell receptor beta chains below all came from one sample that was sequenced in a study of CD8 T cells in Susac syndrome. It was with random hexamers that roughly 0.5 to 1 ug RNA was reverse transcribed. MiXCR was run by TCRdb on the immunoSEQ multiplex PCR reads, yielding one entry per CDR3 protein. The sample consists of some 57,000 distinct CDR3 sequences, around nine tenths of them appearing once. Sequencing was carried out using CD8+ T cells from PBMCs. The receptors come from a human donor in good health.

The V gene is TRBV30, the J gene TRBJ2-2; D is possibly TRBD2 (5 bases). V lost 0 bases to trimming and J lost 8 bases, with 7 bases between them. This CDR3 comprises 12 residues. CDR1 is GTSNPN and CDR2 is SVGIG in the germline V gene (reference sequence). The CDR3: CAWSVPGGELFF. CDR3 bases: TGTGCCTGGAGTGTTCCGGGAGGGGAGCTGTTTTTT.

A single count supports this clonotype. This chain joins TRBV19 and TRBJ2-7; the D is unclear. Deletions cut 7 bases from V and 2 bases from J, with 15 bases between. Germline loops: CDR1 LNHDA, CDR2 SQIVND (reference sequence). The CDR3 spans 14 residues. The CDR3 spells CASTPRTSTYEQYF. DNA for the CDR3: TGTGCCAGTACTCCTCGGACCTCGACCTACGAGCAGTACTTC.

This chain links TRBV29-1 with TRBJ2-3, with 9 bases that match TRBD1. Germline V lookup: CDR1 SQVTM, CDR2 ANQGSEA. The CDR3 is 14 residues long. V shed 4 bases and J 9 bases; nucleotides not matched to a gene: 11. CDR3 DNA: TGCAGCGTTGGCTGGACAGGGGAAGGTGGCACGCAGTATTTT. Translating it yields CSVGWTGEGGTQYF.

The chain uses TRBV7-3 and TRBJ1-4, with D possibly being TRBD1 (5 bases). Germline CDR1 reads SGHTA; CDR2 reads FQGTGA. V dropped 5 bases and J dropped 4 bases, with 14 bases sitting between them. The CDR3 sequence is 15 residues long. The CDR3 bases are TGTGCCAGCAGCCCAAAAGGGACGGATAATGAAAAACTGTTTTTT. Protein: CASSPKGTDNEKLFF.

This chain links TRBV7-9 with TRBJ1-1; D call uncertain. Trimming shortened V by 6 bases and J by 6 bases, and 17 bases separated the two germline ends. This CDR3 contains 14 residues. Germline-derived CDR1 and CDR2 are SEHNR and FQNEAQ (reference sequence). Here the CDR3 reads CASSHGPFGPEAFF. DNA for the CDR3: TGTGCCAGCAGTCACGGGCCATTCGGGCCTGAAGCTTTCTTT.

The V call is TRBV6-5, the J call TRBJ1-5; a weak D match, TRBD1 (5 bases). CDR1 and CDR2 from the germline V gene are MNHEY and SVGAGI. The germline V and J ends were trimmed by 6 bases and 4 bases, with 10 bases remaining between them. The CDR3 runs to 13 residues. The chain's CDR3 is CASSGTQNQPQHF. CDR3 sequence (DNA): TGTGCCAGCAGCGGGACGCAGAATCAGCCCCAGCATTTT.

The chain uses TRBV24-1 and TRBJ1-5; D possibly corresponds to TRBD1 (5 bases). Trimming took 3 bases from V and 11 from J, leaving 19 bases between them. CDR1 is KGHDR, CDR2 SFDVKD, per germline. CDR3 length: 15 amino acids. CDR3 nucleotides: TGTGCCACCAGTGATGCCCGGGACCCAAGGAAGGCCCAGCATTTT. It is translated as CATSDARDPRKAQHF.

CDR3 sequence (DNA): TGTGCCAGCAGCTTCGGGGACAGGGCCTACAATGAGCAGTTCTTC. The encoded protein is CASSFGDRAYNEQFF. The gene calls are TRBV5-6 and TRBJ2-1, with 9 nucleotides matching TRBD1. CDR1 and CDR2 from the germline V gene are SGHDT and YYEEEE. V lost 2 bases, J lost 2 bases, and 2 bases stayed unmatched. This CDR3 is 15 amino acids long.

This clonotype was seen a handful of times. The chain carries TRBV27 and TRBJ2-7; D unresolved. This CDR3 has 14 amino acids. CDR1 and CDR2 (germline): MNHEY, SMNVEV (reference sequence). Deletions cut 6 bases from V and 3 bases from J, with 15 bases between. CDR3 sequence reads: CASSDILGNYEQYF. DNA of the CDR3: TGTGCCAGCAGCGACATCCTGGGGAACTACGAGCAGTACTTC.

The chain couples TRBV6-5 to TRBJ2-7; D might be TRBD1 (6 bases). CDR3 size: 14 residues. Germline V gene sequence: CDR1 MNHEY, CDR2 SVGAGI. V was shortened by 8 bases and J by 3 bases, with 17 bases between the two germline ends. The CDR3 reads CASAVGQGSYEQYF. Here the CDR3 DNA reads TGTGCCAGCGCCGTGGGGCAGGGGAGCTACGAGCAGTACTTC.

The chain has TRBV6-2 or TRBV6-3 and TRBJ2-1; a weak D match, TRBD2 (6 bases). There are 13 residues in the CDR3. The ends were cut back, 5 bases at V and 7 bases at J, with 12 bases in the middle. CDR1 MNHEY and CDR2 SVGEGT come from the germline V gene. The CDR3 loop is CASSLNAGNEQFF. Written as DNA, the CDR3 is TGTGCCAGCAGTCTTAATGCGGGAAATGAGCAGTTCTTC.

CDR3 amino acids: CASSAIGGMNTEAFF. The CDR3 nucleotides read TGTGCCAGCAGCGCCATTGGGGGGATGAACACTGAAGCTTTCTTT. The chain joins TRBV9 to TRBJ1-1; possible D gene TRBD1, 5 bases. Trimming cost V 3 bases and J 0 bases, with 12 bases left between them. The CDR3 is made up of 15 amino acids. CDR1 is SGDLS and CDR2 is YYNGEE in the germline V gene.

The chain has TRBV6-1 and TRBJ2-1, with no clear D. CDR1 MNHNS and CDR2 SASEGT come from the germline V gene. The CDR3 runs 16 residues. V was trimmed by 0 bases and J by 8 bases, leaving 17 bases between them. As DNA, the CDR3 is TGTGCCAGCAGTGAAGCGTTCAGGATGGGAAGGGATGAGCAGTTCTTC. It translates to CASSEAFRMGRDEQFF.

The J gene is TRBJ1-1, the V gene TRBV7-2; TRBD1 is a possible D gene (5 bases). The V and J ends lost 4 bases and 7 bases respectively, with 10 bases between them. This CDR3 has 12 amino acids. Germline V gives CDR1 SGHTA, CDR2 FQGNSA. The CDR3: CASSWGGSEAFF. The CDR3 DNA follows: TGTGCCAGCAGCTGGGGGGGGAGTGAAGCTTTCTTT.

The rearrangement links TRBV4-1 to TRBJ2-5; tentatively, D is TRBD1 (6 bases). V dropped 0 bases and J dropped 2 bases, with 10 bases sitting between them. Germline CDR1 MGHRA, CDR2 YSYEKL. The CDR3 totals 15 residues. CDR3 sequence (DNA): TGCGCCAGCAGCCAAGAAGGGGGACCACAAGAGACCCAGTACTTC. Residues: CASSQEGGPQETQYF.

In nucleotides, the CDR3 is TGCGCCAGCAGCCTCGGGACAGTTCGTTGGCCCCTCCACTTT. Protein: CASSLGTVRWPLHF. The chain uses TRBV4-3 and TRBJ1-6; 7 bases are a match to TRBD1. The trim removed 4 bases at V and 13 bases at J, leaving 10 bases unmatched. The CDR3 is made up of 14 amino acids. The germline V gene encodes CDR1 LGHNA and CDR2 YSLEER.

J is TRBJ1-5 and V is TRBV4-1, with D possibly TRBD1 on 5 matching bases. Germline V lookup: CDR1 MGHRA, CDR2 YSYEKL. The CDR3 length is 15 residues. V gave up 0 bases and J gave up 7 bases, with 13 bases separating them. This CDR3 reads CASSQDLRGGQPQHF. CDR3 DNA: TGCGCCAGCAGCCAAGACCTGAGGGGAGGGCAGCCCCAGCATTTT.

This clonotype came up once. The chain recombines TRBV27 with TRBJ1-1, with TRBD1 matching over 7 bases. This CDR3 has 12 residues. V trimming: 4 bases; J trimming: 7 bases; junction bases outside the gene matches: 3. The germline V gene has CDR1 MNHEY and CDR2 SMNVEV (reference sequence). CDR3 in amino acids: CASSSGQSEAFF. DNA for the CDR3: TGTGCCAGCAGTTCGGGACAGAGTGAAGCTTTCTTT.

The chain joins TRBV13 to TRBJ2-1, with 9 nucleotides matching TRBD2. Germline V gives CDR1 PRHDT, CDR2 FYEKMQ (reference sequence). The CDR3 sequence is 15 residues long. Unmatched junction bases numbered 8, after V lost 5 bases and J lost 6 bases. CDR3 sequence reads: CASSLTGTSSNEQFF. In DNA form, the CDR3 reads TGTGCCAGCAGCCTAACCGGGACTAGCAGCAATGAGCAGTTCTTC.

The rearrangement joins TRBV2 to TRBJ1-2; no clear D. Germline V gene sequence: CDR1 SNHLY, CDR2 FYNNEI. This CDR3 region has 11 residues. V was clipped by 8 bases and J by 3 bases, with 7 bases between them. CDR3 region: CASSQDYGYTF. In nucleotides, the CDR3 is TGTGCCAGCTCGCAAGACTATGGCTACACCTTC.

The rearrangement uses TRBV6-2 or TRBV6-3 and TRBJ2-1, with 8 bases identical to TRBD2. Per germline, CDR1 MNHEY and CDR2 SVGEGT. V shed 5 bases and J 4 bases; nucleotides not matched to a gene: 10. CDR3 length: 16 residues. Written as DNA, the CDR3 is TGTGCCAGCAGTCTACGATTAGCGGGGCCTTACAATGAGCAGTTCTTC. This codes for CASSLRLAGPYNEQFF.

The gene calls are TRBV12-3 or TRBV12-4 and TRBJ2-3; D call uncertain. This CDR3 is built from 17 residues. Trimming removed 3 bases at V and 4 bases at J, with 20 bases between. For the CDR3, the DNA is TGTGCCAGCAGTTTTACCTACATGCCATCGGATGCAGATACGCAGTATTTT. Translation gives CASSFTYMPSDADTQYF.

This rearrangement joins TRBV7-9 to TRBJ1-1, with D tentatively TRBD1 (5 bases). Per germline, CDR1 SEHNR and CDR2 FQNEAQ (reference sequence). This CDR3 is 16 amino acids long. V lost 5 bases, J lost 0 bases, and 16 bases lay in between. CDR3 loop: CASSGAVDRVNTEAFF. For the CDR3, the DNA is TGTGCCAGCAGCGGGGCGGTTGACAGAGTGAACACTGAAGCTTTCTTT.

The chain carries TRBV7-9 and TRBJ2-4; TRBD1 agrees at 8 bases. Germline-derived CDR1 and CDR2 are SEHNR and FQNEAQ (reference sequence). This CDR3 contains 14 residues. Germline trimming cut 3 bases from V and 6 bases from J; bases unmatched to any gene: 4. Here the CDR3 reads CASSLGTGLNIQYF. The CDR3 region has the DNA TGTGCCAGCAGCTTGGGGACAGGATTAAACATTCAGTACTTC.

This chain joins TRBV25-1 and TRBJ2-7; 7 bases are shared with TRBD1. CDR1 is MGHDK, CDR2 SYGVNS, per germline. The CDR3 contains 17 residues. The V segment lost 4 bases and the J segment 1 base; nucleotides outside the gene matches: 13. The CDR3 is CASSGPNRGSLSYEQYF. CDR3 bases: TGTGCCAGCAGTGGACCCAACAGGGGCAGCCTTTCCTACGAGCAGTACTTC.

V usage is TRBV20-1 and J usage is TRBJ2-5; D call uncertain. V gave up 8 bases and J gave up 5 bases, with 24 bases separating them. The CDR3 runs 15 residues. Germline lookup yields CDR1 DFQATT and CDR2 SNEGSKA (reference sequence). The CDR3 DNA reads as TGCAGTACCACCCCCACTGCCGATCCCCGGGAGACCCAGTACTTC. Translated, it gives CSTTPTADPRETQYF.

The rearrangement uses TRBV10-3 and TRBJ2-7, with 7 bases fitting TRBD1. J was trimmed by 3 bases and V by 3 bases; bases with no gene match: 8. The CDR3 spans 15 residues. Germline-derived CDR1 and CDR2 are ENHRY and SYGVKD. In DNA form, the CDR3 reads TGTGCCATCAGTGATGTAGGGGACAGATACTACGAGCAGTACTTC. This translates into CAISDVGDRYYEQYF.

V gene TRBV7-9 combines with J gene TRBJ2-1, with 11 bases matching TRBD2. The ends lost 4 bases at V and 9 bases at J; junction bases unmatched: 11. Germline assignment: CDR1 SEHNR and CDR2 FQNEAQ (reference sequence). This CDR3 is built from 16 residues. The CDR3 DNA is TGTGCCAGCAGCTCGAGAATAGCGGGGGGGCAAAGTGAGCAGTTCTTC. This sequence encodes CASSSRIAGGQSEQFF. Full variable domain (rest looked up from reference TRBV7-9 and TRBJ2-1): DTGVSQNPRHKITKRGQNVTFRCDPISEHNRLYWYRQTLGQGPEFLTYFQNEAQLEKSRLLSDRFSAERPKGSFSTLEIQRTEQGDSAMYLCASSSRIAGGQSEQFFGPGTRLTVL.